This TCR beta chain was retrieved from a study of pediatric ulcerative colitis. Broader study findings: Blood samples from two patients yielded substantially fewer templates and were excluded from blood-rectal overlap analysis. Repertoires came from total lymphocyte DNA, not specific subsets. Compared with controls, ulcerative colitis showed greater blood-rectum clone sharing. All ulcerative colitis patients, but no controls, carried a couple of rectal clonotypes.

This clone has a single count. Its antigen is currently unknown. V gave up 6 bases and J gave up 11 bases; unmatched junction bases: 16. CDR1 and CDR2 from the germline V gene are SNHLY and FYNNEI. This CDR3 comprises 15 residues. Produced via immunoSEQ multiplex PCR; TCRdb's table is partial and in-frame only. The sample lists roughly 54,000 clones, over 70% seen once, with roughly 1.5% in the top ten. The specimen was blood. The rearrangement joins TRBV2 to TRBJ1-5; 7 bases agree with TRBD1. This clonotype was sampled from a boy between 10 and 17 years old who was a control in a study of pediatric ulcerative colitis. The CDR3 nucleotides read TGTGCCAGCAGCGACCTCCTGAACGACAGGGAGGCCCAGCATTTT. Translated, it gives CASSDLLNDREAQHF.